What follows describes a single T cell receptor beta chain. These data belong to a study of blood T cell repertoires in COVID-19. Study summary: The United States, Italy and Spain were the sources of the acute and convalescent COVID-19 samples. Nucleic acid was either cDNA or gDNA, and it came from T cells, B-cell-depleted T cells, or PBMCs.

The CDR3 totals 14 residues. Germline V gene data show CDR1 as SGHVS and CDR2 as FQNEAQ. Trimming took 3 bases from V and 0 from J, leaving 7 bases between them. Authors' methods: Estimates of nucleated cell counts were drawn from the amplification of reference gene primers. The data were produced by immunoSEQ multiplex PCR, yet TCRdb's version contains in-frame clones alone and is incomplete. The V and J calls and the clone size are those of that table, but D and trimming were determined from the DNA. This sample carries approximately 28,000 clones, about 90% of them seen once, and the ten largest clones take over 1.5%.

This clonotype was sampled from a woman aged 55-70 years with active COVID-19. The J gene is TRBJ2-3, the V gene TRBV7-8; D is uncertain. Sequencing was done on a sample of peripheral blood. The CDR3 sequence is CASSFGLSTDTQYF. DNA for the CDR3: TGTGCCAGCAGCTTTGGGCTAAGCACAGATACGCAGTATTTT.